Listed here are 9 T cell receptor beta chains from one sample, sequenced in a study of cytomegalovirus exposure and HLA in healthy donors. Amplification used 60 Vbeta primers and 13 Jbeta primers. Method: immunoSEQ multiplex PCR; TCRdb's copy keeps in-frame clones and lacks some. The table records some 150,000 clones, approximately 85% of them present only once. Sequenced input: PBMCs. These receptors were obtained from a man aged 45 to 65 in good health and CMV-seropositive.

The chain recombines TRBV4-1 with TRBJ1-2, with no clear D. The CDR3 has 17 residues. Germline V gives CDR1 MGHRA, CDR2 YSYEKL. Trimming cost V 2 bases and J 4 bases, with 20 bases left between them. The chain's CDR3 is CASSQFPARETGYGYTF. In DNA, the CDR3 is TGCGCCAGCAGCCAATTCCCCGCCCGGGAGACGGGCTATGGCTACACCTTC.

The chain recombines TRBV7-8 with TRBJ1-2; 10 nucleotides align to TRBD1. Trimming removed 4 bases from V and 1 base from J; junction bases left unmatched: 0. The CDR3 is 14 amino acids. Germline V gives CDR1 SGHVS, CDR2 FQNEAQ. The CDR3 region has the DNA TGTGCCAGCAGCTGGGACAGGGGTAACTATGGCTACACCTTC. Amino acid sequence: CASSWDRGNYGYTF.

The chain couples TRBV28 to TRBJ1-5; TRBD1 matches at 9 bases. CDR1 MDHEN and CDR2 SYDVKM come from the germline V gene. The CDR3 length is 15 residues. With V trimmed by 7 bases and J by 2 bases, 6 bases remained unmatched. Here the CDR3 reads CASTSWDRGNQPQHF. The CDR3 DNA follows: TGTGCCAGCACCTCCTGGGACAGGGGCAATCAGCCCCAGCATTTT.

The chain uses TRBV5-6 and TRBJ2-7, with D uncertain. Trimming pared 3 bases from V and 5 bases from J, leaving 6 bases between. CDR1 is SGHDT and CDR2 is YYEEEE in the germline V gene. The CDR3 covers 11 residues. The CDR3 region is CASSSTHEQYF. The DNA for the CDR3 is TGTGCCAGCAGCTCTACCCACGAGCAGTACTTC.

V usage is TRBV7-8 and J usage is TRBJ2-5; tentative D call: TRBD1 (6 bases). The V gene's germline CDR1 is SGHVS and CDR2 FQNEAQ. This CDR3 region has 14 residues. The germline V and J ends were trimmed by 4 bases and 5 bases, with 14 bases remaining between them. The CDR3 spells CASSSPRGAETQYF. The DNA of the CDR3 is TGTGCCAGCAGCTCTCCCAGGGGCGCGGAGACCCAGTACTTC. Drawing the rest from reference TRBV7-8 and TRBJ2-5, the complete variable domain is GAGVSQSPRYKVAKRGQDVALRCDPISGHVSLFWYQQALGQGPEFLTYFQNEAQLDKSGLPSDRFFAERPEGSVSTLKIQRTQQEDSAVYLCASSSPRGAETQYFGPGTRLLVL.

The chain couples TRBV6-5 to TRBJ1-5; no definite D call. The CDR3 runs to 14 residues. The germline gives CDR1 MNHEY, CDR2 SVGAGI. The V end was cut by 2 bases, the J end by 3 bases, with 8 bases between. CDR3 sequence reads: CASSYGPLNQPQHF. The CDR3, as DNA: TGTGCCAGCAGTTACGGGCCCCTCAATCAGCCCCAGCATTTT.

V and J are TRBV2 and TRBJ1-5; 12 nucleotides line up with TRBD1. Per germline, CDR1 SNHLY and CDR2 FYNNEI. CDR3 length: 16 residues. V was clipped by 6 bases and J by 6 bases; unmatched bases: 9. CDR3 sequence (DNA): TGTGCCAGCAGCGAGTTGGGACAGGGGGCAACTCAGCCCCAGCATTTT. It yields the protein CASSELGQGATQPQHF.

This chain connects TRBV4-3 to TRBJ2-7; D possibly corresponds to TRBD2 (5 bases). CDR1 and CDR2 (germline): LGHNA, YSLEER. V was cut by 2 bases and J by 5 bases, with 7 bases left in between. The CDR3 is 12 residues long. CDR3 nucleotide sequence: TGCGCCAGCAGCCAACCCGGGGACGAGCAGTACTTC. This gives the protein CASSQPGDEQYF.

Here the CDR3 DNA reads TGTGCCAGCAGCTTAGCGGGGCGTATGAACACTGAAGCTTTCTTT. Translation: CASSLAGRMNTEAFF. The chain combines TRBV7-9 with TRBJ1-1, with D possibly TRBD1 on 5 matching bases. Germline V CDR1 and CDR2: SEHNR, FQNEAQ (reference sequence). The CDR3 is made up of 15 amino acids. The V end lost 0 bases, the J end lost 0 bases, and 8 bases lay between the germline ends.